Listed here are 14 T cell receptor beta chains from one sample, sequenced in a study of shared clonotypes between healthy human individuals. Profiled with immunoSEQ multiplex PCR; TCRdb holds only in-frame clones, not every one. The sample has about 1.1 million clones, around three quarters seen once. Sequencing was done on a sample of memory CD4+ T cells from PBMCs. Subset noted: CD45RA-negative fraction. These receptors were collected from a man younger than 35 in good health. Some clones in this sample may be carry-over from other donors' samples.

The chain couples TRBV5-1 to TRBJ1-2; D call uncertain. Germline CDR1 is SGHRS and CDR2 is YFSETQ. V lost 1 base and J lost 4, with 17 bases in between. This CDR3 is built from 16 residues. The CDR3 DNA reads TGCGCCAGCAGCTTGAACTGGGCTGGTGGTAGCTATGGCTACACCTTC. The encoded protein is CASSLNWAGGSYGYTF.

To note about this clone: Other DNA sequences from this sample encode an identical CDR3 as well. The genes are TRBV29-1 and TRBJ1-2; D gene ambiguous. This CDR3 contains 12 residues. With 6 bases removed from V and 0 bases from J, the gap between germline ends came to 8 bases. The germline V gene encodes CDR1 SQVTM and CDR2 ANQGSEA. The CDR3: CSVETANYGYTF. CDR3 in DNA: TGCAGCGTCGAAACCGCTAACTATGGCTACACCTTC.

The rearrangement links TRBV28 to TRBJ2-5; 8 bases fit TRBD1. From germline, CDR1 is MDHEN and CDR2 SYDVKM. The CDR3 consists of 15 residues. V shed 2 bases and J 9 bases; nucleotides not matched to a gene: 11. The CDR3 DNA sequence: TGTGCCAGCAGTTTAGGAGCGGCAGGGGGCGAGGCCCAGTACTTC. Protein product: CASSLGAAGGEAQYF.

About this clone: The same CDR3 can be traced to other DNA sequences in this sample. This sequence joins TRBV28 and TRBJ1-2; possible D gene TRBD1, 5 bases. This CDR3 has 13 amino acids. Per germline, CDR1 MDHEN and CDR2 SYDVKM. With 2 bases removed from V and 4 bases from J, the gap between germline ends came to 8 bases. The CDR3 reads CASSLPGTYGYTF. The DNA for the CDR3 is TGTGCCAGCAGTTTACCAGGGACCTATGGCTACACCTTC.

The chain is built from TRBV2 and TRBJ1-1; 10 positions agree with TRBD1. Germline loops: CDR1 SNHLY, CDR2 FYNNEI. The V and J ends lost 5 bases and 8 bases, in that order; junction bases with no gene match: 11. This CDR3 has 15 residues. The CDR3 region has the DNA TGTGCCAGCAGTTACACCGGGACAGGGGACCGCGAAGCTTTCTTT. It is translated as CASSYTGTGDREAFF. The variable domain in full, with the rest retrieved from reference TRBV2 and TRBJ1-1, is EPEVTQTPSHQVTQMGQEVILRCVPISNHLYFYWYRQILGQKVEFLVSFYNNEISEKSEIFDDQFSVERPDGSNFTLKIRSTKLEDSAMYFCASSYTGTGDREAFFGQGTRLTVV.

V gene TRBV27 combines with J gene TRBJ2-7; 7 nucleotides agree with TRBD1. The CDR3 spans 14 residues. Germline CDR1 and CDR2: MNHEY and SMNVEV (reference sequence). V was clipped by 5 bases and J by 4 bases; unmatched bases: 8. CDR3 loop: CASSPGTVRYEQYF. The DNA for the CDR3 is TGTGCCAGCAGTCCCGGGACAGTCCGGTACGAGCAGTACTTC.

This sequence joins TRBV5-5 and TRBJ1-2; possibly TRBD1 for D (6 bases). The CDR3 has 15 residues. Germline CDR1 SGHKS, CDR2 YYEKEE (reference sequence). Trimming took 3 bases from V and 1 from J, leaving 13 bases between them. This CDR3 is CASSWGAGVNYGYTF. CDR3 DNA: TGTGCCAGCAGCTGGGGGGCCGGGGTTAACTATGGCTACACCTTC.

V and J are TRBV5-8 and TRBJ2-1; D is undetermined. Between the trimmed V and J ends, which lost 5 bases and 4 bases, there was a span of 16 bases. This CDR3 is 15 amino acids long. Germline CDR1 is SGHTS and CDR2 is YDEGEE. CDR3 protein: CASSQGLHKYNEQFF. CDR3 DNA sequence: TGTGCCAGCAGTCAAGGCCTCCACAAATACAATGAGCAGTTCTTC.

The chain has TRBV18 and TRBJ1-5; 11 positions agree with TRBD1. The CDR3 consists of 14 residues. Germline V gene lookup returns CDR1 KGHSH and CDR2 LQKENI. J was trimmed by 4 bases and V by 5 bases; bases with no gene match: 1. The CDR3 bases are TGTGCCAGCTCAGGGACAGGGGGGAATCAGCCCCAGCATTTT. Translated, it gives CASSGTGGNQPQHF.

The J gene is TRBJ1-4, the V gene TRBV7-9, with a possible D match to TRBD1 (5 bases). CDR3 length: 15 amino acids. V lost 2 bases, J lost 5 bases, and 12 bases lay in between. Looked up from germline, CDR1 is SEHNR and CDR2 is FQNEAQ (reference sequence). The DNA of the CDR3 is TGTGCCAGCAGCTTACGGGGCTCCCCCAATGAAAAACTGTTTTTT. Translation gives CASSLRGSPNEKLFF.

V and J are TRBV27 and TRBJ2-1, with 10 bases that match TRBD1. Germline CDR1 and CDR2: MNHEY and SMNVEV (reference sequence). This CDR3 region has 18 residues. J gave up 6 bases and V 4 bases, and 15 bases lay outside the gene matches. CDR3 sequence reads: CASSSSRYRDRGVNEQFF. The DNA for the CDR3 is TGTGCCAGCAGTTCCAGCCGATACCGGGACAGGGGTGTCAATGAGCAGTTCTTC.

The chain uses TRBV7-2 and TRBJ2-1; 15 bases are a match to TRBD2. The CDR3 is 17 residues long. V dropped 4 bases and J dropped 4; count of bases not matched to a gene: 5. Germline V CDR1 and CDR2: SGHTA, FQGNSA. The CDR3 coding sequence is TGTGCCAGCAGCTCCGGACTAGCGGGAGGGGGGTACAATGAGCAGTTCTTC. Amino acid sequence: CASSSGLAGGGYNEQFF.

This clone was detected only once. The chain joins TRBV18 to TRBJ1-2; TRBD1 matches at 11 bases. CDR1 is KGHSH and CDR2 is LQKENI in the germline V gene. CDR3 size: 17 residues. The V and J ends lost 4 bases and 1 base, in that order; junction bases with no gene match: 8. As DNA, the CDR3 is TGTGCCAGCTCACGACCGGGACAGGGGGGAGATAACTATGGCTACACCTTC. It specifies CASSRPGQGGDNYGYTF.

CDR3 bases: TGTGCCAGCAGTTTTGTGGACCGACTCAATCAGCCCCAGCATTTT. Its protein is CASSFVDRLNQPQHF. The rearrangement joins TRBV27 to TRBJ1-5; D is unresolved. Trimming took off 3 bases at V and 3 bases at J, with 12 bases between the two ends. This CDR3 is 15 amino acids long. Per the germline V gene, CDR1 is MNHEY and CDR2 is SMNVEV (reference sequence).